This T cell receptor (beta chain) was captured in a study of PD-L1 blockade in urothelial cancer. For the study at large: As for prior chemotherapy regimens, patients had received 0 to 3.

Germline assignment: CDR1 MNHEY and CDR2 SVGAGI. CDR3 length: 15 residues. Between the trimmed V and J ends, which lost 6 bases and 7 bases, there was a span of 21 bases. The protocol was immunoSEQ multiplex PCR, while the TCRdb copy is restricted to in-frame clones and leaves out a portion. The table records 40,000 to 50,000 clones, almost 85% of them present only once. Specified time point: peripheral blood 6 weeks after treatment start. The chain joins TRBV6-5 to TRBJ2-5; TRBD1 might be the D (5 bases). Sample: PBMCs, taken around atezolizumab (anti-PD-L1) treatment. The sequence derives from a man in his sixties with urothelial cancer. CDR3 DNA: TGTGCCAGCAGCTCCTCGGACCTCCCCCAGGGGACCCAGTACTTC. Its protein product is CASSSSDLPQGTQYF.